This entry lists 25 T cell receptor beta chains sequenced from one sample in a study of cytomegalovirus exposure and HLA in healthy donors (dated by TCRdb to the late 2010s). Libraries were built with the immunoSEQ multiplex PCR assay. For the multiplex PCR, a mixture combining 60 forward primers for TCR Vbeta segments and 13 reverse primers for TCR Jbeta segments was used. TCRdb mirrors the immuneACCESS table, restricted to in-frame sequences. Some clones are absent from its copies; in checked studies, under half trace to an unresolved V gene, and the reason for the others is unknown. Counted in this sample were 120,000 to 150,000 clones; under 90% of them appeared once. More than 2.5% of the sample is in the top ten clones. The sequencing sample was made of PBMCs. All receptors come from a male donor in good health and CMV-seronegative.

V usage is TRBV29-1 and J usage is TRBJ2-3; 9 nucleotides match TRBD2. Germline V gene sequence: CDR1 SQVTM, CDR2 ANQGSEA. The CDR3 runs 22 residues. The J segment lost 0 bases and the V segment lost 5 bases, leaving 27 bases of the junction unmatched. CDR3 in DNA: TGCAGCGTTTATTTGATGTCTAGCGGGACCCCACTCCTTTATTCTAGCACAGATACGCAGTATTTT. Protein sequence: CSVYLMSSGTPLLYSSTDTQYF.

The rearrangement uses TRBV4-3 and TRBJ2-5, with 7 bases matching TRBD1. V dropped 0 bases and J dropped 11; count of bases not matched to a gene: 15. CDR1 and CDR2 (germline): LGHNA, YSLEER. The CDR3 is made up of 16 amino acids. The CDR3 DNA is TGCGCCAGCAGCCAAGAGACCGGACAGGATCTACGAAGGCAGTACTTC. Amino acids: CASSQETGQDLRRQYF.

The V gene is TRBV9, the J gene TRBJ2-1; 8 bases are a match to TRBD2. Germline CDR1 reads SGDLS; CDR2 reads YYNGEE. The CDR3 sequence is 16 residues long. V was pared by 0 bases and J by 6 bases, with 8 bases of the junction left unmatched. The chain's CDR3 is CASSVEREYPINEQFF. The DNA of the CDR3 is TGTGCCAGCAGCGTAGAGCGGGAGTACCCCATCAATGAGCAGTTCTTC.

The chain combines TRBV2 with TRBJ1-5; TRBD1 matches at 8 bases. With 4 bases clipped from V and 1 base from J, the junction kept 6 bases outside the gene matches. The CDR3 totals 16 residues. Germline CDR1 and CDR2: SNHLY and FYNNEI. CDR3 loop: CASSGGQALSNQPQHF. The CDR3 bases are TGTGCCAGCAGTGGGGGACAGGCTTTGAGCAATCAGCCCCAGCATTTT.

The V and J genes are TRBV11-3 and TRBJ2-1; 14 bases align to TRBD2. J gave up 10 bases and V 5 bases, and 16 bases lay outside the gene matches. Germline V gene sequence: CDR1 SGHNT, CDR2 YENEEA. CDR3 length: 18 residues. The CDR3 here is CASSHWTGLAGEVGEQFF. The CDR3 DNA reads TGTGCCAGCAGCCACTGGACGGGACTAGCGGGAGAGGTGGGCGAGCAGTTCTTC.

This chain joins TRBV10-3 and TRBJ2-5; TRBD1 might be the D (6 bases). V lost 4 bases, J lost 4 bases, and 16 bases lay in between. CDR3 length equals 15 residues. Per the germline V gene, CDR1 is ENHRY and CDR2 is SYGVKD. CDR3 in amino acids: CAISGAQGERETQYF. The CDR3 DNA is TGTGCCATCAGTGGGGCACAGGGAGAGAGAGAGACCCAGTACTTC.

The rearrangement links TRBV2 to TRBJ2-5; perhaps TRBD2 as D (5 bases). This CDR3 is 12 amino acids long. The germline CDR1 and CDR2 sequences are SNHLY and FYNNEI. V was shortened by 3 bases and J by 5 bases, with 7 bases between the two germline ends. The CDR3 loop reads CASSDLAETQYF. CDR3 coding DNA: TGTGCCAGCAGTGACCTAGCTGAGACCCAGTACTTC.

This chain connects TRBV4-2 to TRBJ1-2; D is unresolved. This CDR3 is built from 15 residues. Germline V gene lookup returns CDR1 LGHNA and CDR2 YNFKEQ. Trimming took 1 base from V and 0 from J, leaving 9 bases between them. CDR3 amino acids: CASSQATGANYGYTF. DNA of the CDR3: TGTGCCAGCAGCCAAGCCACGGGAGCTAACTATGGCTACACCTTC.

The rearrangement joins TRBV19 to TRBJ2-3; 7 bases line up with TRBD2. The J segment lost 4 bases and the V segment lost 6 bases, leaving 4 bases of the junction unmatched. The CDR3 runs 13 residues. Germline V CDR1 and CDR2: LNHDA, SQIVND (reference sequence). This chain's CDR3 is CASSWSGADTQYF. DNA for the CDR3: TGTGCCAGTAGCTGGAGCGGGGCAGATACGCAGTATTTT.

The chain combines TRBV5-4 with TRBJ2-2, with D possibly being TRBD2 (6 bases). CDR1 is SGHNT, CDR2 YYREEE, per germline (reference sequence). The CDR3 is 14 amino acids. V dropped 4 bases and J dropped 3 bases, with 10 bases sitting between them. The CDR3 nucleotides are TGTGCCAGCAGCGGAAGCGGGTACACCGGGGAGCTGTTTTTT. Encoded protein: CASSGSGYTGELFF.

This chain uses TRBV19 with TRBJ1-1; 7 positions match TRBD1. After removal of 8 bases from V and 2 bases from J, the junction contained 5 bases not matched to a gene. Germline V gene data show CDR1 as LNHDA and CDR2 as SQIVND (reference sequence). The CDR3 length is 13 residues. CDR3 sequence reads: CASWDSHNTEAFF. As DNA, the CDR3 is TGTGCCAGTTGGGACAGCCATAACACTGAAGCTTTCTTT.

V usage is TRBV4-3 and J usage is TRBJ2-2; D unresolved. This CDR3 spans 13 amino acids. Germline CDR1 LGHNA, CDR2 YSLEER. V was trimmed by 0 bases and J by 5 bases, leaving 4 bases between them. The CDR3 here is CASSQETTGELFF. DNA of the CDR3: TGCGCCAGCAGCCAAGAGACTACCGGGGAGCTGTTTTTT.

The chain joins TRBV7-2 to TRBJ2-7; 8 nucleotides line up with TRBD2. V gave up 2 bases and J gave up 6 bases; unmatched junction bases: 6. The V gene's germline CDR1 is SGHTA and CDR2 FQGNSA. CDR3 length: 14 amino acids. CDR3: CASSLSGREVEQYF. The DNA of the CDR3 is TGTGCCAGCAGCTTATCCGGGAGGGAGGTCGAGCAGTACTTC.

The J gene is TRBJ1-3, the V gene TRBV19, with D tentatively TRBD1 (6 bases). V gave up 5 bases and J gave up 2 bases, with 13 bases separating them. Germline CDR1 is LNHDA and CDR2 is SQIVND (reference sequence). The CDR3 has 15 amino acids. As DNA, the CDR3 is TGTGCCAGTAGTGTCCGTGAGGGGGCTGGAAACACCATATATTTT. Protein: CASSVREGAGNTIYF.

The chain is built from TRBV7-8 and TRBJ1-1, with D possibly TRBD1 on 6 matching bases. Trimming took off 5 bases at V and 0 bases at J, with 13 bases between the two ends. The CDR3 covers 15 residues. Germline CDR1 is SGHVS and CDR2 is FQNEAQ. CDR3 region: CASSQDRRMNTEAFF. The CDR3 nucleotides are TGTGCCAGCAGCCAAGACAGGCGAATGAACACTGAAGCTTTCTTT.

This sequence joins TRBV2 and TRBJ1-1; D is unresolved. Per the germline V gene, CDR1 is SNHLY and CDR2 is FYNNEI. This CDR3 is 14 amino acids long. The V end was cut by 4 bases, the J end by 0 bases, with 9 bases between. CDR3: CASSGEVMNTEAFF. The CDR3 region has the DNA TGTGCCAGCAGTGGAGAGGTGATGAACACTGAAGCTTTCTTT. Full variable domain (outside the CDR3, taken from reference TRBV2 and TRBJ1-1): EPEVTQTPSHQVTQMGQEVILRCVPISNHLYFYWYRQILGQKVEFLVSFYNNEISEKSEIFDDQFSVERPDGSNFTLKIRSTKLEDSAMYFCASSGEVMNTEAFFGQGTRLTVV.

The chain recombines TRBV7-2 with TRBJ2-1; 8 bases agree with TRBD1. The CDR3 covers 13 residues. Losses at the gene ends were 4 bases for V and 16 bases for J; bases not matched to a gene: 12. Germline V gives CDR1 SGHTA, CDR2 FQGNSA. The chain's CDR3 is CASSSAQGARYFF. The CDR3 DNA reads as TGTGCCAGCAGCTCTGCCCAGGGGGCTAGGTATTTCTTC.

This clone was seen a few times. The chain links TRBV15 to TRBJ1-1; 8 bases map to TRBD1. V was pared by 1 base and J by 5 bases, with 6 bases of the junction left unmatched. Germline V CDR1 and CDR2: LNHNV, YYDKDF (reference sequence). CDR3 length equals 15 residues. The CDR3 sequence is CATSRAKGQDTEAFF. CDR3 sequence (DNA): TGTGCCACCAGCAGAGCGAAGGGACAGGATACTGAAGCTTTCTTT.

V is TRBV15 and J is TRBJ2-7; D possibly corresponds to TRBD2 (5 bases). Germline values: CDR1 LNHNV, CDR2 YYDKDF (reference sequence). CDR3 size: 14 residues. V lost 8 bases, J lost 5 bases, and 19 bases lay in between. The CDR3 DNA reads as TGTGCCACCGGTCCGGGCCCTCCGGGAAACGAGCAGTACTTC. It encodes CATGPGPPGNEQYF.

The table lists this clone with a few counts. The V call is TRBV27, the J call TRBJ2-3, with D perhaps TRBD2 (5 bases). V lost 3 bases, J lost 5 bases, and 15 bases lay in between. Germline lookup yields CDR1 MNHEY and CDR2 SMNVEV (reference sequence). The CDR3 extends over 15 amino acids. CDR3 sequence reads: CASSLRVGNGDTQYF. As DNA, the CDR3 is TGTGCCAGCAGTTTGAGGGTAGGGAACGGAGATACGCAGTATTTT.

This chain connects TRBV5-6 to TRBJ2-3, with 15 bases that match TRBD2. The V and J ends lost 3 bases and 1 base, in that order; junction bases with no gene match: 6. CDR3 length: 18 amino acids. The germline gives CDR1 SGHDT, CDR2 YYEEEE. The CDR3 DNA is TGTGCCAGCAGCTGGGGACTAGCGGGAGGTGTGGGCACAGATACGCAGTATTTT. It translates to CASSWGLAGGVGTDTQYF.

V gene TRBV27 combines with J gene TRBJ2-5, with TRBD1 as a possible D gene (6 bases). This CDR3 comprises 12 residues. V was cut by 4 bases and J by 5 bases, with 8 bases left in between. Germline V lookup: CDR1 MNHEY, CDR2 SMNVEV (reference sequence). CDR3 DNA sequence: TGTGCCAGCAGTTCCCAGGGGGAGACCCAGTACTTC. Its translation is CASSSQGETQYF.

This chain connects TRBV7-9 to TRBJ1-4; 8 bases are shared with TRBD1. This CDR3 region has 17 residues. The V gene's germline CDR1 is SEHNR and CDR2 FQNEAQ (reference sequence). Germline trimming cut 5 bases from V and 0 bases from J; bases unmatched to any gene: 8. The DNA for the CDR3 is TGTGCCAGCAGCCGAGGACAGGGTACTTCAACTAATGAAAAACTGTTTTTT. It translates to CASSRGQGTSTNEKLFF.

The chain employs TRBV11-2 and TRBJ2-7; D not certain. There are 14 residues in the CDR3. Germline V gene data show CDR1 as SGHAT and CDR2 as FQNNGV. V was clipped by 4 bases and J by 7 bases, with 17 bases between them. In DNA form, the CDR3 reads TGTGCCAGCAGCTCTTTCTCCTCTACTTGGGAGCAGTACTTC. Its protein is CASSSFSSTWEQYF.

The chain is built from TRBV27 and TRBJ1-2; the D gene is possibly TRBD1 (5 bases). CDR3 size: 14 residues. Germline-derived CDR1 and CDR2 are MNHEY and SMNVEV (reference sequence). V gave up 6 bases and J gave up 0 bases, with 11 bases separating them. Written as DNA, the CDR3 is TGTGCCAGCAGACCGGGACTCACTAACTATGGCTACACCTTC. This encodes CASRPGLTNYGYTF.